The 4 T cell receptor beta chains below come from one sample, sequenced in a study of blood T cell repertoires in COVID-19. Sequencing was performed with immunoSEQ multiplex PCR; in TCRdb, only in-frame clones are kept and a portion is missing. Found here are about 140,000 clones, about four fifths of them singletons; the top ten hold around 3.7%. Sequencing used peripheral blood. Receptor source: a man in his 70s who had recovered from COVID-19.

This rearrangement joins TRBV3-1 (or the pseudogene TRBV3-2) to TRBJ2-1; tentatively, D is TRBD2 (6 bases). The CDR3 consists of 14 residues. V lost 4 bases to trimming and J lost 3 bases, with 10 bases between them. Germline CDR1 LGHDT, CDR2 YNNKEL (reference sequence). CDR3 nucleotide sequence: TGTGCCAGCAGCCCCTGGACTAACTACAATGAGCAGTTCTTC. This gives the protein CASSPWTNYNEQFF.

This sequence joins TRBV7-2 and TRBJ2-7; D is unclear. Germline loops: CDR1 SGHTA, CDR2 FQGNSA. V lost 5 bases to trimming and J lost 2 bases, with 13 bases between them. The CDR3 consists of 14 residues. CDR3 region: CASSPGPKTYEQYF. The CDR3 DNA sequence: TGTGCCAGCAGCCCGGGTCCTAAGACCTACGAGCAGTACTTC.

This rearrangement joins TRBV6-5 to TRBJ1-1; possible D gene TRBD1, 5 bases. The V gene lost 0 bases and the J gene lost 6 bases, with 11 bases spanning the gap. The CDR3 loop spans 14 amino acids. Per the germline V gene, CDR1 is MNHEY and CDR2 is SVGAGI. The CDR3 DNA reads TGTGCCAGCAGTTACTCGCGCACAGGACCTGAAGCTTTCTTT. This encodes CASSYSRTGPEAFF.

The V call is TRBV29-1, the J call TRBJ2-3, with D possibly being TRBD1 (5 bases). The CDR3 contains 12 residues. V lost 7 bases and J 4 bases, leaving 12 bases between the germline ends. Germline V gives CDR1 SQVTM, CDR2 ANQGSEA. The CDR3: CSARGAPDTQYF. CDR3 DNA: TGCAGCGCCCGTGGGGCCCCAGATACGCAGTATTTT.